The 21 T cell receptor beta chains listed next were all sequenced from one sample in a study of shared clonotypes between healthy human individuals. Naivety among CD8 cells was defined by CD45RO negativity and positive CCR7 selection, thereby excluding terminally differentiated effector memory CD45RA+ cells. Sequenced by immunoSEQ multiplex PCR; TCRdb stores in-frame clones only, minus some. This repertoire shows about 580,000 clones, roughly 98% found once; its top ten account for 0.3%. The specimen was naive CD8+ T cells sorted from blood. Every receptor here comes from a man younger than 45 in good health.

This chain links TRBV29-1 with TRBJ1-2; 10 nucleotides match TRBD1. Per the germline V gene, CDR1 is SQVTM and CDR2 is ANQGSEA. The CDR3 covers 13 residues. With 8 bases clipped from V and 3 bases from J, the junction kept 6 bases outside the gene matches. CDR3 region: CSISTGGDYGYTF. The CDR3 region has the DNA TGCAGCATATCGACAGGGGGCGACTATGGCTACACCTTC.

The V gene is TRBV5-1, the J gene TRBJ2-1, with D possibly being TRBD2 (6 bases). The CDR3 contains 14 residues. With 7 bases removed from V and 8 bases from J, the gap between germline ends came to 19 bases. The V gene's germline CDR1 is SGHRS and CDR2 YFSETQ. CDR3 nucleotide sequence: TGCGCCAGCTGCCTCCCCGGGAGCGGCTATGAGCAGTTCTTC. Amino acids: CASCLPGSGYEQFF.

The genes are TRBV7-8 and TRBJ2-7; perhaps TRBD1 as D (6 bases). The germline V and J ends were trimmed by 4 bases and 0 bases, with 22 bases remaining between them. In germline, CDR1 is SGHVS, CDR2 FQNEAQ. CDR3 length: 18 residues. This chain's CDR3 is CASSSPGQHVKSSYEQYF. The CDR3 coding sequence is TGTGCCAGCAGCTCGCCAGGACAGCACGTTAAGAGCTCCTACGAGCAGTACTTC.

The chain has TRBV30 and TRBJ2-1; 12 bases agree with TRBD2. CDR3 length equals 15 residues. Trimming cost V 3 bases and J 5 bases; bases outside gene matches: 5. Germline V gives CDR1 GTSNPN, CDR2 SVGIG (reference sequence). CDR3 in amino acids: CAWRTTSGSDNEQFF. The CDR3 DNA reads TGTGCCTGGAGAACGACTAGCGGGAGTGACAATGAGCAGTTCTTC.

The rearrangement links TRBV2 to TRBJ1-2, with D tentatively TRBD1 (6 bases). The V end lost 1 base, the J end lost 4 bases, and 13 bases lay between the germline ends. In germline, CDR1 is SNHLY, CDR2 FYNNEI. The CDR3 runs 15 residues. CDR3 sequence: CASSEVRGQRYGYTF. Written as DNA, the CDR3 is TGTGCCAGCAGTGAAGTCCGCGGACAGCGCTATGGCTACACCTTC.

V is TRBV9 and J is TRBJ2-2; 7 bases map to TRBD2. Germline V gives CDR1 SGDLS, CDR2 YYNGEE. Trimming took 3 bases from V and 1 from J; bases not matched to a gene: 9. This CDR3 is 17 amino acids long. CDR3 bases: TGTGCCAGCAGCGCCGAACTAGCGCCAATGAACACCGGGGAGCTGTTTTTT. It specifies CASSAELAPMNTGELFF.

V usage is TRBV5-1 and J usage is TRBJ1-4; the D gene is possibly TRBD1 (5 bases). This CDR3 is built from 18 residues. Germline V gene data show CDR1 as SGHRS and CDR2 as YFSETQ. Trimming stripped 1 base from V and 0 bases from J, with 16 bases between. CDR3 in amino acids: CASSLRTLQPATNEKLFF. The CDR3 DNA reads TGCGCCAGCAGCTTGAGGACACTGCAACCTGCAACTAATGAAAAACTGTTTTTT.

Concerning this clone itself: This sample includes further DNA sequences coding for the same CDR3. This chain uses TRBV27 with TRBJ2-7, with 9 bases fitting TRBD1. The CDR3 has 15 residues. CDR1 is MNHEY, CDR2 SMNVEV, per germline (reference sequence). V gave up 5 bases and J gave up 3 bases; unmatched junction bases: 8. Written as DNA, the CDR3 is TGTGCCAGCAGTCTGTCCGGGACAGGGTTCTACGAGCAGTACTTC. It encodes CASSLSGTGFYEQYF.

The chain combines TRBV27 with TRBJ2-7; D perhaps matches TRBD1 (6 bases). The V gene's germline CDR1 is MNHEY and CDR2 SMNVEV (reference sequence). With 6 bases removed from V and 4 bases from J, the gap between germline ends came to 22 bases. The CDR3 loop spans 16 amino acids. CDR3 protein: CASSYSTGSISYEQYF. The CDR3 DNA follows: TGTGCCAGCAGCTACAGTACAGGGTCCATATCGTACGAGCAGTACTTC.

The CDR3, as DNA: TGTGCCAGCAGTTTATCGGGCGGGAGGGCCGCCCATGAGCAGTTCTTC. Translating it yields CASSLSGGRAAHEQFF. V usage is TRBV27 and J usage is TRBJ2-1; the match to TRBD2 covers 9 bases. The CDR3 sequence is 16 residues long. The V gene end was trimmed by 0 bases and the J gene end by 8 bases; junction bases not matched to a gene: 8. The germline V gene has CDR1 MNHEY and CDR2 SMNVEV (reference sequence).

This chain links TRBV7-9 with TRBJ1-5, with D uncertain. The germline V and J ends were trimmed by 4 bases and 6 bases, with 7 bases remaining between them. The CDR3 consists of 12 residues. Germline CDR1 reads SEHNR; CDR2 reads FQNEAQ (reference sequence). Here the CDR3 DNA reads TGTGCCAGCAGCTCAGATGGTCAGCCCCAGCATTTT. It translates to CASSSDGQPQHF.

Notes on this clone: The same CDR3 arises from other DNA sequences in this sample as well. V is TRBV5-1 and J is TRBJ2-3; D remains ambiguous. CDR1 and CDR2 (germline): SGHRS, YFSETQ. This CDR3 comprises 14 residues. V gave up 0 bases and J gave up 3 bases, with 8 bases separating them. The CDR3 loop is CASSLVVGTDTQYF. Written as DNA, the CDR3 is TGCGCCAGCAGCTTGGTGGTAGGGACAGATACGCAGTATTTT.

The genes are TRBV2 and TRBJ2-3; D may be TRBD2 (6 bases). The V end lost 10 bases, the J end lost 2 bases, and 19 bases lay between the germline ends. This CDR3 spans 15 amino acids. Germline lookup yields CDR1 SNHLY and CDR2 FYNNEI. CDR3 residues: CATEGREEPTDTQYF. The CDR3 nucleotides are TGTGCCACCGAGGGTAGGGAGGAACCCACAGATACGCAGTATTTT.

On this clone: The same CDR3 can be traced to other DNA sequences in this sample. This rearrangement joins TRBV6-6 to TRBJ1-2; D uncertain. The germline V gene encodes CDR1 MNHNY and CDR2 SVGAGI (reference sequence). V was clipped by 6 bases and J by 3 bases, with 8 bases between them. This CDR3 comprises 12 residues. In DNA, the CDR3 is TGTGCCAGCAGAGGATTAGACTATGGCTACACCTTC. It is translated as CASRGLDYGYTF.

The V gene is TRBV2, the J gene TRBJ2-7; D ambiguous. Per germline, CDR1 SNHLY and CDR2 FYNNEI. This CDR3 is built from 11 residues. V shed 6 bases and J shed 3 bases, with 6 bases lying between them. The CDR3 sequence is CASRDVYEQYF. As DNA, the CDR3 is TGTGCCAGCAGAGATGTCTACGAGCAGTACTTC.

CDR3 region: CASSQGSRPQAFF. The CDR3 region has the DNA TGCGCCAGCAGCCAAGGGAGTAGGCCCCAAGCTTTCTTT. This chain joins TRBV4-1 and TRBJ1-1; D unclear. CDR1 and CDR2 from the germline V gene are MGHRA and YSYEKL. Trimming removed 1 base at V and 9 bases at J, with 12 bases between. The CDR3 is made up of 13 amino acids.

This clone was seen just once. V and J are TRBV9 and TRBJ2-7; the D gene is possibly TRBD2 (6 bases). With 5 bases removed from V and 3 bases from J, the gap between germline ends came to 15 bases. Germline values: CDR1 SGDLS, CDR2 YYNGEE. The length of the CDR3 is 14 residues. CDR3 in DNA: TGTGCCAGCAGTCGGGACTCCACAAACTACGAGCAGTACTTC. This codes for CASSRDSTNYEQYF.

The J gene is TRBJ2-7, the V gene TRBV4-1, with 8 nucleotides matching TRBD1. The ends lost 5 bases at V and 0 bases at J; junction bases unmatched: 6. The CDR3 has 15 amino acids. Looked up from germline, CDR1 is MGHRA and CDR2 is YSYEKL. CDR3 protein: CASSSDRGYSYEQYF. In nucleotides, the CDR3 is TGCGCCAGCAGCTCCGACAGGGGATACTCCTACGAGCAGTACTTC.

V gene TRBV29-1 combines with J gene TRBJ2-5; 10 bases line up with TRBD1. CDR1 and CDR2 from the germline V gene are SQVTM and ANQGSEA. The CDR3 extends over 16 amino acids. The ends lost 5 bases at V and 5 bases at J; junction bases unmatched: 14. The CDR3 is CSVTPADRGLGETQYF. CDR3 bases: TGCAGCGTTACACCTGCTGACAGGGGGCTGGGGGAGACCCAGTACTTC.

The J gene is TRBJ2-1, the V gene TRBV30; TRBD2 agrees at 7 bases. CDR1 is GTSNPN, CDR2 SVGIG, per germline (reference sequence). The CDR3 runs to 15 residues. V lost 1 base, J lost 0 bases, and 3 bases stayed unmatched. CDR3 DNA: TGTGCCTGGAGTGGGGAGGGGAGCTCCTACAATGAGCAGTTCTTC. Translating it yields CAWSGEGSSYNEQFF.

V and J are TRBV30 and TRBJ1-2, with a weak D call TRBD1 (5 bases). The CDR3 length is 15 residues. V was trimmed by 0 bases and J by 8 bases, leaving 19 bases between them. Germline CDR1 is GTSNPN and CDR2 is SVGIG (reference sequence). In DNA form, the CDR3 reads TGTGCCTGGAGTGTGGGTCCGGGTGGGGGTCGCGGCTACACCTTC. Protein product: CAWSVGPGGGRGYTF. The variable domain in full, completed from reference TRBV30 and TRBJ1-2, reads SQTIHQWPATLVQPVGSPLSLECTVEGTSNPNLYWYRQAAGRGLQLLFYSVGIGQISSEVPQNLSASRPQDRQFILSSKKLLLSDSGFYLCAWSVGPGGGRGYTFGSGTRLTVV.